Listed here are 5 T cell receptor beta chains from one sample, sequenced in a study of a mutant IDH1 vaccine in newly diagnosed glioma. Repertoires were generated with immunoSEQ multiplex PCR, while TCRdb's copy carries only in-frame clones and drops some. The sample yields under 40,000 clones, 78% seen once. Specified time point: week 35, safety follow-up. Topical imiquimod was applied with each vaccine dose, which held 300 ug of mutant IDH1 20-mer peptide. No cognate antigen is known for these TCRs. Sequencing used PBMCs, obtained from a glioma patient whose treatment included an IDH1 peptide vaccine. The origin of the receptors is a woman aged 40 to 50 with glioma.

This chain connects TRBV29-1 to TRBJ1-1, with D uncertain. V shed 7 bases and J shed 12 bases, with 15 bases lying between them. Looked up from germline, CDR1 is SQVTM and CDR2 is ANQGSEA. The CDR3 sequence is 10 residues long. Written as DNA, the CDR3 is TGCAGCGCCGTATGGACCCGGACTTTCTTT. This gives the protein CSAVWTRTFF.

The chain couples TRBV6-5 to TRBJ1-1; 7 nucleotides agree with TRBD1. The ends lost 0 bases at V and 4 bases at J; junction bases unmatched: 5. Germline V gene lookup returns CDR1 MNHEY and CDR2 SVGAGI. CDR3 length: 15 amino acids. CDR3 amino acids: CASSYSAGGGTEAFF. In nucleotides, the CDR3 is TGTGCCAGCAGTTACTCGGCAGGGGGAGGCACTGAAGCTTTCTTT.

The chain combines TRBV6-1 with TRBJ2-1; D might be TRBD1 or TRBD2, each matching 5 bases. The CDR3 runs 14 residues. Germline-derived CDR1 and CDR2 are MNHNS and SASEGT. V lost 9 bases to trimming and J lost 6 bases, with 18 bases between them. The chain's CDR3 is CASHRDRDLNEQFF. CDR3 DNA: TGTGCCAGTCACCGGGACCGCGACCTCAATGAGCAGTTCTTC.

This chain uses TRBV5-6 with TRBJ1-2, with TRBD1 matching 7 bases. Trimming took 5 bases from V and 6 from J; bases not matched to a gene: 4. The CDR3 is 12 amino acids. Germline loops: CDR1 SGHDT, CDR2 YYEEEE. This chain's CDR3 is CASSRGLDGYTF. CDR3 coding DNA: TGTGCCAGCAGTAGGGGGCTGGATGGCTACACCTTC. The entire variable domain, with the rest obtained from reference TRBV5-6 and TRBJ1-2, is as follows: DAGVTQSPTHLIKTRGQQVTLRCSPKSGHDTVSWYQQALGQGPQFIFQYYEEEERQRGNFPDRFSGHQFPNYSSELNVNALLLGDSALYLCASSRGLDGYTFGSGTRLTVV.

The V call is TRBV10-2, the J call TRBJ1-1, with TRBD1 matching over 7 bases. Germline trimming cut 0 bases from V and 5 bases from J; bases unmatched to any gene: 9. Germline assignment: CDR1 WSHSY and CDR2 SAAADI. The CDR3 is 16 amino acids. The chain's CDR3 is CASSESAGTVRTEAFF. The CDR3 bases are TGCGCCAGCAGTGAGTCGGCGGGGACAGTGAGAACTGAAGCTTTCTTT.